This T cell receptor beta chain originates from a study of blood T cell repertoires in COVID-19. Trimming at V came to 5 bases and at J to 5 bases, leaving 2 bases not matched to a gene. This CDR3 comprises 13 residues. CDR1 and CDR2 from the germline V gene are LNHDA and SQIVND (reference sequence). Produced via immunoSEQ multiplex PCR; TCRdb's table is partial and in-frame only. The sample carries approximately 380,000 clones, 70% to 90% recorded once. The sequenced material came from PBMCs or T cells enriched from blood (not recorded which). This TCR was recovered from a woman between 18 and 30 years old who had recovered from COVID-19. This rearrangement joins TRBV19 to TRBJ2-1, with TRBD1 matching 8 bases. This CDR3 is CASSWDRNNEQFF. As DNA, the CDR3 is TGTGCCAGTAGTTGGGACAGGAACAATGAGCAGTTCTTC.